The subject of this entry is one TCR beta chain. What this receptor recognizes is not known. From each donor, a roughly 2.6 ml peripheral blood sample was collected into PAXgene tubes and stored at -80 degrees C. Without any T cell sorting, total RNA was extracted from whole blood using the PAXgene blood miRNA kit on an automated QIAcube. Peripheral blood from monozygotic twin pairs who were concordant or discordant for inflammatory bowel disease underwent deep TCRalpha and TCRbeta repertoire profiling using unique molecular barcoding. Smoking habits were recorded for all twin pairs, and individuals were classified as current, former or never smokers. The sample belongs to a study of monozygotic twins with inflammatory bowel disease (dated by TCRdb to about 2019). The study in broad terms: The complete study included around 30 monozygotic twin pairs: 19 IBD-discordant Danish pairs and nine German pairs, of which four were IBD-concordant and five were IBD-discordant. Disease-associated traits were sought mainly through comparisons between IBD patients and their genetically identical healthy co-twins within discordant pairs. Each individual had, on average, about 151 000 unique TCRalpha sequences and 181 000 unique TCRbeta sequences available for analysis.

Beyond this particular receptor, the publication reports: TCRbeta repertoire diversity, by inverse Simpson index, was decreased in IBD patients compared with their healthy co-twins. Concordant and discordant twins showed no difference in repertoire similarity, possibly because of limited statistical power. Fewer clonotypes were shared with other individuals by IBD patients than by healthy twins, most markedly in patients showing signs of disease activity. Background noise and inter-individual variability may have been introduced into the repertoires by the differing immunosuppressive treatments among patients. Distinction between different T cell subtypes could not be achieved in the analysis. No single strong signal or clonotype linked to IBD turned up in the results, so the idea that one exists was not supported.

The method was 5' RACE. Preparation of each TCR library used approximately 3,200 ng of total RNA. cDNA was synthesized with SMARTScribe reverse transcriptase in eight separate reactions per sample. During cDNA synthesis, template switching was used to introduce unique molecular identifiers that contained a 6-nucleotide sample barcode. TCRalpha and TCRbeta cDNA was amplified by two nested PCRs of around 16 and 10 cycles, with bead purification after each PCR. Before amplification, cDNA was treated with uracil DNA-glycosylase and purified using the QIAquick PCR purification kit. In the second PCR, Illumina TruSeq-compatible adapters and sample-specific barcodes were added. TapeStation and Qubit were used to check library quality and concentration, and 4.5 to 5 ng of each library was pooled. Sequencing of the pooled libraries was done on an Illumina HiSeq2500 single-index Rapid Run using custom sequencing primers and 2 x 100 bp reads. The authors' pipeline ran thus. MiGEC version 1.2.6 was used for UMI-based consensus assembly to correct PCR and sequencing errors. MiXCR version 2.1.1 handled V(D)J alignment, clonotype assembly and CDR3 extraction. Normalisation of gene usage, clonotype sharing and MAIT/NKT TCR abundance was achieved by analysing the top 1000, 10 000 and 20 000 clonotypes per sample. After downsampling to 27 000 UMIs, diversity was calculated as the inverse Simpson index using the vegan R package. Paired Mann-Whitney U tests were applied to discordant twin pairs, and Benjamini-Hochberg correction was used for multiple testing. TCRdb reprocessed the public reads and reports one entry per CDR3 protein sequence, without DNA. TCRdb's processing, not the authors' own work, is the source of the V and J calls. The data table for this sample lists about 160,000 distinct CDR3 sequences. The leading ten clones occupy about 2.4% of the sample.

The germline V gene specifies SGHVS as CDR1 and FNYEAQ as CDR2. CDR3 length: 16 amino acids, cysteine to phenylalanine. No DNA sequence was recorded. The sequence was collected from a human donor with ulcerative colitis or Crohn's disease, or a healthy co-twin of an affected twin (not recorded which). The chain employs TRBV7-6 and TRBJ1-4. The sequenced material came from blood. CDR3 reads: CASSPRIGGPNEKLFF.